This T cell receptor (beta chain) was sequenced for a study of sequential checkpoint blockade in melanoma (dated by TCRdb to between 2018 and 2021). Concerning the study at large: Using 1:1 randomization, the trial assigned patients either to first-line nivolumab followed by ipilimumab (arm A) or to ipilimumab followed by nivolumab (arm B). Maintenance nivolumab came after both trial sequences.

As encoded in the germline V gene (reference sequence), CDR1 is GTSNPN while CDR2 is SVGIG. V is reduced by 7 bases and J by 8 bases, leaving a spacing of 8 bases between them. Spanning cysteine to phenylalanine, the CDR3 consists of 10 amino acids. Of the read, only the CDR3 DNA is kept; its 30 bases are in frame from base 1. The immunoSEQ Assay was used to immunosequence TCRbeta CDR3 regions from genomic DNA. Before high-throughput sequencing, the genomic DNA was amplified using bias-controlled multiplex PCR. Turning to the authors' computational methods: To quantify the absolute abundance of each unique TCRbeta CDR3 region, the sequences were collapsed and filtered. Clonality, defined as 1 minus Pielou's evenness, was calculated using only productive rearrangements. A previously published method was used to identify clones whose frequencies were significantly greater in on-treatment samples than in baseline samples. TCRdb carries this immuneACCESS record with in-frame sequences only. Its versions omit some clonotypes, under half of them owing to an unresolved V gene in the studies checked, with the rest unexplained. The V and J calls and clone size come from that table; D and trimming were worked out from the DNA. The sample profile shows about 25,000 clones; over 60% of them were found once. Of the sample, around 23% is held by the ten largest clones.

Concerning this clone: Which antigen it targets is not known. Base-call qualities are not available, and no considerably larger clone is one nucleotide away.

Explained via the paper, the treatment or condition label denotes: randomized to nivolumab then ipilimumab (arm A) or the reverse (arm B). None of the trial patients had been given prior DNA-damaging chemotherapy. Live CD3+CD8+ cells negative for CD19 and CD56 were sorted from thawed PBMCs on a FACS Aria II flow cytometer. Samples came from patients with melanoma in CheckMate 064, a randomized, open-label phase II trial of sequential checkpoint blockade. Peripheral blood mononuclear cells were obtained through leukapheresis, purified using Ficoll-Paque, and frozen in human serum containing roughly 10% DMSO. Purity of sorted blood CD3+CD8+ cells was verified at >95% immediately after sorting, followed by DNA extraction. Points the paper makes about the study in general: The response-prediction model combining TCR metrics and mutation burden needs validation in larger, independent patient cohorts.

Recombination joined TRBV30 with TRBJ1-4, with an unclear D gene assignment. This TCR was recovered from a human donor with melanoma. Sample: CD8+ T cells sorted from blood (inferred from file names), taken from a patient given nivolumab and ipilimumab in sequence. The nucleotide sequence is given as TGTGCCTACCGGGAGGAAAAACTGTTTTTT. Its translation reads: CAYREEKLFF.